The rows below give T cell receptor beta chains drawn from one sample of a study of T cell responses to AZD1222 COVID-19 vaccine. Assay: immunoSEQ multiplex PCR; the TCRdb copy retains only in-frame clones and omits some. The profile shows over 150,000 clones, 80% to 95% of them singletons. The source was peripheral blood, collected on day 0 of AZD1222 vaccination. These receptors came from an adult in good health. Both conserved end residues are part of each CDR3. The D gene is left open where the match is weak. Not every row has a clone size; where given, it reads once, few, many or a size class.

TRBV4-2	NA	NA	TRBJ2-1	TGTGCCAGCAGCCGCCACAGCTCCTACAATGAGCAGTTCTTC	CASSRHSSYNEQFF
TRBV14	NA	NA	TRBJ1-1	TGTGCCAGCAGCCAAAGGGGGGGGTCTGAAGCTTTCTTT	CASSQRGGSEAFF
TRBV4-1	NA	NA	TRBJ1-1	TGCGCCAGCAGCCAAGAACAGGTAGGCCTGTTTAGGGCTTTCTTT	CASSQEQVGLFRAFF
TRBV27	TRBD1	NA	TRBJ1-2	TGTGCCAGCAGCCGAATTGACAGGGGGCAGGATGGCTACACCTTC	CASSRIDRGQDGYTF
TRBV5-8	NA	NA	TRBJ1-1	TGTGCCAGCAGCTTGTGGAAGGACACTGAAGCTTTCTTT	CASSLWKDTEAFF
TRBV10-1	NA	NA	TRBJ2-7	TGCGCCAGCAGTGAGTCCGGGAGTCGGGACGAGCAGTACTTC	CASSESGSRDEQYF
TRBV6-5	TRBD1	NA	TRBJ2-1	TGTGCCAGCAGTTCCGACAGGGGGTACAATGAGCAGTTCTTC	CASSSDRGYNEQFF
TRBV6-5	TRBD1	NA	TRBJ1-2	TGTGCCAGCAGTAAGACAGGGGGCTATGGCTACACCTTC	CASSKTGGYGYTF
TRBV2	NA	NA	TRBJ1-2	TGTGCCAGCAGGGGCCAGGGTAACTATGGCTACACCTTC	CASRGQGNYGYTF
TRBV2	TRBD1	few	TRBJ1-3	TGTGCCAGCAGACTGGACAGGGGGGAGGACACCATATATTTT	CASRLDRGEDTIYF
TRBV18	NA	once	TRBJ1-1	TGTGCCAGCTCACCCCAGGAAAAGAACACTGAAGCTTTCTTT	CASSPQEKNTEAFF
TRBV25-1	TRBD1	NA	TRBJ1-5	TGTGCCAGCAGTGGGACAGGGGTAAGCAATCAGCCCCAGCATTTT	CASSGTGVSNQPQHF
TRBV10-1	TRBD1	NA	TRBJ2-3	TGCGCCAGCAGCTGGGACAGGGTCTCCGCAGATACGCAGTATTTT	CASSWDRVSADTQYF
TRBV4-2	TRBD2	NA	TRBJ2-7	TGTGCCAGCAGCCAAGTTGGGACTAGCGTATACGAGCAGTACTTC	CASSQVGTSVYEQYF
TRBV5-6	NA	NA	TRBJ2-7	TGTGCCAGCAGCCCTGGATTGGCACGATCATACTACGAGCAGTACTTC	CASSPGLARSYYEQYF
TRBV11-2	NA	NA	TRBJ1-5	TGTGCCAGCAGCTTAGGTAGAAATAGCAATCAGCCCCAGCATTTT	CASSLGRNSNQPQHF
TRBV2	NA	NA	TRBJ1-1	TGTGCCACCAGCCCGCAGGGAAGGGGTGAAGCTTTCTTT	CATSPQGRGEAFF
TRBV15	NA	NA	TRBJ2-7	TGTGCCACCAGCAGAGCAGTTGGCGGGCGGTCGTACGAGCAGTACTTC	CATSRAVGGRSYEQYF
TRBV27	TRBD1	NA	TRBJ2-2	TGTGCCAGCAGTCCCGACAGGGCCGGGGAGCTGTTTTTT	CASSPDRAGELFF
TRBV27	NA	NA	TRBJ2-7	TGTGCCACGGCCCCTCGGGTAGGGACTTACGAGCAGTACTTC	CATAPRVGTYEQYF
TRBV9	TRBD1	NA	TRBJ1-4	TGTGCCAGCAGCCAGGGACAGGGGAACGAAAAACTGTTTTTT	CASSQGQGNEKLFF
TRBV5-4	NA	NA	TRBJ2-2	TGTGCCAGCAGCACAACAGGGTACACCGGGGAGCTGTTTTTT	CASSTTGYTGELFF
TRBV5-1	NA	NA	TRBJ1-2	TGCGCCAGCAGCTTGGGTGTCGGAGGGGAATATGGCTACACCTTC	CASSLGVGGEYGYTF
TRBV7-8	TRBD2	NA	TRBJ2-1	TGTGCCAGCCCGAGAGTGGCTAGCGGGTTAAACAATGAGCAGTTCTTC	CASPRVASGLNNEQFF
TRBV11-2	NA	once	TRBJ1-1	TGTGCCAGCAGCTTACAAGTGCCGTTGATGATCTTT	CASSLQVPLMIF
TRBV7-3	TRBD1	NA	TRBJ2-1	TGTGCCAGCGGCCCAGACAGGGGTCTCAATGAGCAGTTCTTC	CASGPDRGLNEQFF
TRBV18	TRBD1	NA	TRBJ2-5	TGTGCCAGCTCCGAGGGACAGGGCGTGACCCAGTACTTC	CASSEGQGVTQYF
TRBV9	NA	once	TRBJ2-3	TGTGCCAGCAGCGCCTCCACAGATACGCAGTATTTT	CASSASTDTQYF
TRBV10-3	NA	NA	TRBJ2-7	TGTGCCATCAGTGAGTACTGGGGGCGGGGGTACGAGCAGTACTTC	CAISEYWGRGYEQYF
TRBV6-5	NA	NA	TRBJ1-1	TGTGCCAGCAGTTACGCCCCCCGGGGGGAGGCTGAAGCTTTCTTT	CASSYAPRGEAEAFF
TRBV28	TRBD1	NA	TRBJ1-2	TGTGCCAGCAGTCCCCAGGGGGAACCTAACTATGGCTACACCTTC	CASSPQGEPNYGYTF
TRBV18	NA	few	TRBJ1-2	TGTGCCAGCTCACCACTGGAGAACTATGGCTACACCTTC	CASSPLENYGYTF
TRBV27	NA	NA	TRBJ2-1	TGTGCCAGCAGTCCAAGACTAGTTTCCTACAATGAGCAGTTCTTC	CASSPRLVSYNEQFF
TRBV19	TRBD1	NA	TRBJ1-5	TGTGCCAGTAGAGGACAGGCGGGGGGCAATCAGCCCCAGCATTTT	CASRGQAGGNQPQHF
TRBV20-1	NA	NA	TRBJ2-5	TGCAGTGCTCTATCCGGTACCCAGTACTTC	CSALSGTQYF
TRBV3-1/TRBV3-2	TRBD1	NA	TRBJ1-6	TGTGCCAGCAGCCAAGAAAGGACAGGGGGCCTTTCACCCCTCCACTTT	CASSQERTGGLSPLHF
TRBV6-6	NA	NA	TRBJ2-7	TGTGCCAGCAGTTTAGGGGGGAGAGGGGTAGAGGAGCAGTACTTC	CASSLGGRGVEEQYF
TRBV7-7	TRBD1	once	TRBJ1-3	TGTGCTGTCGACAGGGGCTCTGGAAACACCATATATTTT	CAVDRGSGNTIYF
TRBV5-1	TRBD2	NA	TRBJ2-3	TGCGCCAGCAGCTCGACTAGCGGGAGGGCGACAGATACGCAGTATTTT	CASSSTSGRATDTQYF
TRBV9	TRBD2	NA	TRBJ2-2	TGTGCCAGCAGCGCAGGTTTGCTAGCGGGGGCCTACACCGGGGAGCTGTTTTTT	CASSAGLLAGAYTGELFF
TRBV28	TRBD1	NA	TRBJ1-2	TGTGCCAGCAGTCCAGGGGGCCTTAACTATGGCTACACCTTC	CASSPGGLNYGYTF
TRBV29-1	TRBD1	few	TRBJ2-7	TGCAGCGTGGACAGGGGGTCCTCCTACGAGCAGTACTTC	CSVDRGSSYEQYF
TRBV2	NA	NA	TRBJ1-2	TGTGCCAGCATCGGGGGGCAGGGCCGGAACTATGGCTACACCTTC	CASIGGQGRNYGYTF
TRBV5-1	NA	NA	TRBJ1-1	TGCGCCAGCAGCTTGGCAGGGATCGGAAACACTGAAGCTTTCTTT	CASSLAGIGNTEAFF
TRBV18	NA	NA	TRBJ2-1	TGTGCCAGCTCACAAGCGGTAGGGCTCCAGCAGTTCTTC	CASSQAVGLQQFF
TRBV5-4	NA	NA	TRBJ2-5	TGTGCCAGCAGCTTACGTGGTGGTGGGGAGACCCAGTACTTC	CASSLRGGGETQYF
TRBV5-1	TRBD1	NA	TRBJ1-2	TGCGCCAGCAGCGCCAGGGGGTACAACTATGGCTACACCTTC	CASSARGYNYGYTF
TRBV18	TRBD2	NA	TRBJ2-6	TGTGCCAGCTCACCAAAAAGCGGCGGGAGTTCTGGGGCCAACGTCCTGACTTTC	CASSPKSGGSSGANVLTF
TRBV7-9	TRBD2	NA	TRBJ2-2	TGTGCCAGCAGCCCATCGGGACTAGCTACCGGGGAGCTGTTTTTT	CASSPSGLATGELFF
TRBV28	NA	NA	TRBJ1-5	TGTGCCAGCAGTTACCCCGGGGGCTATCAGCCCCAGCATTTT	CASSYPGGYQPQHF
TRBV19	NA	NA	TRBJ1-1	TGTGCCAGTAGTATCGGCGGGAACACTGAAGCTTTCTTT	CASSIGGNTEAFF
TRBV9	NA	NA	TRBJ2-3	TGTGCCAGCAGCGTAGGAACCACAGATACGCAGTATTTT	CASSVGTTDTQYF
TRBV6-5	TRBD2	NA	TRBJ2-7	TGTGCCAGCGGAGAGACCGGACTAGCCCACGAGCAGTACTTC	CASGETGLAHEQYF
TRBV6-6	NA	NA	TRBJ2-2	TGTGCCAGCAGCCGCAGGGTGGGGGTGAACACCGGGGAGCTGTTTTTT	CASSRRVGVNTGELFF
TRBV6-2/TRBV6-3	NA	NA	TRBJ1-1	TGTGCCAGCAGTTACTCCCTTCTTTCGGTTGAAGCTTTCTTT	CASSYSLLSVEAFF
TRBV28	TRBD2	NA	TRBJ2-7	TGTGCCAGCAGGACTGCCGGACTAGCGGGAGTCTACGAGCAGTACTTC	CASRTAGLAGVYEQYF
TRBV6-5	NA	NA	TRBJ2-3	TGTGCCAGCAGTTACATTCGGGAGGATACGCAGTATTTT	CASSYIREDTQYF